The 20 T cell receptor beta chains below all came from one sample that was sequenced in a study of shared clonotypes between healthy human individuals. TCRdb's copy holds only in-frame clones and misses some; the assay was immunoSEQ multiplex PCR. The sample lists around 1.5 million clones, 98% occurring once. Specimen: naive CD4+ T cells sorted from blood. The subset is: CD45RA+ positively selected. Receptors were obtained from a man between 25 and 39 years old in good health.

V and J are TRBV23-1 and TRBJ2-4; 8 bases agree with TRBD1. TRBV23-1 is classed as an ORF, of uncertain function. This CDR3 spans 18 amino acids. Trimming cost V 2 bases and J 6 bases; bases outside gene matches: 15. The CDR3 reads CASSQATPQGQGPNIQYF. The CDR3 DNA sequence: TGCGCCAGCAGTCAAGCAACCCCCCAAGGACAGGGACCAAACATTCAGTACTTC.

As DNA, the CDR3 is TGTGCCAGCAGCTACCCGAACACCGGGGAGCTGTTTTTT. This gives the protein CASSYPNTGELFF. The J gene is TRBJ2-2, the V gene TRBV11-1; D call uncertain. CDR3 size: 13 residues. V shed 4 bases and J shed 0 bases, with 3 bases lying between them. Germline CDR1 and CDR2: SGHAT and FQDESV (reference sequence).

V and J are TRBV29-1 and TRBJ1-5; no firm D call. The CDR3 runs 14 residues. CDR1 and CDR2 (germline): SQVTM, ANQGSEA. Trimming cost V 5 bases and J 1 base, with 12 bases left between them. The CDR3 spells CSVLEGLSNQPQHF. The CDR3 DNA is TGCAGCGTTCTTGAGGGTCTAAGCAATCAGCCCCAGCATTTT.

This clone showed up just once. CDR3 residues: CASSPLLRPRYNEQFF. The CDR3 bases are TGTGCCAGCAGCCCCCTTTTGCGGCCCAGATACAATGAGCAGTTCTTC. The gene calls are TRBV9 and TRBJ2-1; D call uncertain. Between the trimmed V and J ends, which lost 4 bases and 4 bases, there was a span of 18 bases. The CDR3 covers 16 residues. Germline V lookup: CDR1 SGDLS, CDR2 YYNGEE. Drawing the rest from reference TRBV9 and TRBJ2-1, the complete variable domain is DSGVTQTPKHLITATGQRVTLRCSPRSGDLSVYWYQQSLDQGLQFLIQYYNGEERAKGNILERFSAQQFPDLHSELNLSSLELGDSALYFCASSPLLRPRYNEQFFGPGTRLTVL.

The rearrangement links TRBV18 to TRBJ2-2; TRBD2 matches at 8 bases. The ends lost 3 bases at V and 3 bases at J; junction bases unmatched: 6. The germline gives CDR1 KGHSH, CDR2 LQKENI. This CDR3 contains 16 residues. This CDR3 reads CASSPRRGDDTGELFF. The CDR3 DNA reads TGTGCCAGCTCACCTCGGCGGGGGGATGACACCGGGGAGCTGTTTTTT.

This clone has only one observation. The chain carries TRBV11-2 and TRBJ2-4; D is ambiguous. CDR1 is SGHAT and CDR2 is FQNNGV in the germline V gene. This CDR3 comprises 14 residues. The ends were cut back, 2 bases at V and 5 bases at J, with 10 bases in the middle. As DNA, the CDR3 is TGTGCCAGCAGCTTACGGATAGGTGAAAACATTCAGTACTTC. This encodes CASSLRIGENIQYF.

The chain recombines TRBV10-2 with TRBJ2-7; D is undetermined. The ends were cut back, 6 bases at V and 2 bases at J, with 8 bases in the middle. The CDR3 sequence is 12 residues long. The germline V gene has CDR1 WSHSY and CDR2 SAAADI. The CDR3 DNA is TGCGCCAGCAGCCTCAAACCCTACGAGCAGTACTTC. Translated: CASSLKPYEQYF.

J is TRBJ2-3 and V is TRBV12-5, with D unresolved. Germline CDR1 and CDR2: LGHNT and FRNRAP. V was trimmed by 7 bases and J by 1 base, leaving 15 bases between them. The CDR3 is 15 residues long. CDR3 region: CASARGRPGTDTQYF. For the CDR3, the DNA is TGTGCTAGTGCCCGAGGTCGACCGGGCACAGATACGCAGTATTTT.

This chain links TRBV2 with TRBJ1-2, with a tentative D call TRBD1 (5 bases). Germline-derived CDR1 and CDR2 are SNHLY and FYNNEI. There are 13 residues in the CDR3. V was cut by 5 bases and J by 2 bases, with 9 bases left in between. The CDR3 loop reads CASSRDGNYGYTF. The CDR3 DNA is TGTGCCAGCAGTAGGGACGGAAACTATGGCTACACCTTC.

The chain employs TRBV7-2 and TRBJ2-5, with D possibly matching TRBD2 (7 bases). The CDR3 covers 15 residues. Germline CDR1 SGHTA, CDR2 FQGNSA. Trimming took off 2 bases at V and 5 bases at J, with 15 bases between the two ends. The CDR3 spells CASSLRGGGGETQYF. The DNA for the CDR3 is TGTGCCAGCAGCTTACGGGGAGGGGGGGGCGAGACCCAGTACTTC.

The genes are TRBV21-1 and TRBJ2-7; the D segment call TRBD1 is taken from the table without a DNA check. TRBV21-1 counts as a pseudogene. The CDR3 has 21 residues. The CDR3 DNA follows: TGTGCCAGCAGGAGTTTCCACCTTCCGAGACAGGGCCCTTCTCAACCCTACGAGCAGTACTTC. Encoded protein: CASRSFHLPRQGPSQPYEQYF.

This chain joins TRBV2 and TRBJ2-2; D gene unclear. CDR1 and CDR2 (germline): SNHLY, FYNNEI. The ends were cut back, 7 bases at V and 7 bases at J, with 19 bases in the middle. The CDR3 length is 15 residues. This CDR3 is CASKGGSPTNGELFF. CDR3 bases: TGTGCCAGCAAGGGCGGCTCTCCTACCAACGGGGAGCTGTTTTTT.

This chain connects TRBV5-5 to TRBJ1-5; D gene ambiguous. The CDR3 has 13 residues. The ends were cut back, 2 bases at V and 5 bases at J, with 8 bases in the middle. CDR1 and CDR2 (germline): SGHKS, YYEKEE (reference sequence). CDR3 in amino acids: CASSFWGDQPQHF. The CDR3 DNA sequence: TGTGCCAGCAGCTTTTGGGGAGATCAGCCCCAGCATTTT.

The chain carries TRBV18 and TRBJ2-5, with TRBD2 matching 7 bases. The V segment lost 2 bases and the J segment 3 bases; nucleotides outside the gene matches: 3. This CDR3 spans 14 amino acids. Germline CDR1 KGHSH, CDR2 LQKENI. The CDR3: CASSPALAEETQYF. CDR3 in DNA: TGTGCCAGCTCACCAGCTCTAGCGGAAGAGACCCAGTACTTC.

The rearrangement uses TRBV5-1 and TRBJ2-2; 9 nucleotides line up with TRBD2. This CDR3 contains 17 residues. After removal of 7 bases from V and 3 bases from J, the junction contained 13 bases not matched to a gene. CDR1 SGHRS and CDR2 YFSETQ come from the germline V gene. The CDR3 reads CASLPGGVAGDTGELFF. The CDR3 nucleotides read TGCGCCAGCCTCCCGGGGGGTGTAGCGGGAGACACCGGGGAGCTGTTTTTT.

The gene calls are TRBV9 and TRBJ1-2, with TRBD1 matching 7 bases. The CDR3 covers 16 residues. J was trimmed by 0 bases and V by 3 bases; bases with no gene match: 8. Germline loops: CDR1 SGDLS, CDR2 YYNGEE. CDR3 region: CASSASGQLPNYGYTF. CDR3 DNA: TGTGCCAGCAGCGCTTCGGGACAGCTGCCTAACTATGGCTACACCTTC.

Only one count was recorded for this clone. Other nucleotide sequences from this sample produce the same CDR3. The chain recombines TRBV18 with TRBJ2-5; D might be TRBD1 or TRBD2, each matching 5 bases. Trimming removed 3 bases from V and 2 bases from J, with 10 bases in between. In germline, CDR1 is KGHSH, CDR2 LQKENI. The CDR3 contains 14 residues. Written as DNA, the CDR3 is TGTGCCAGCTCACCTGGGACGGTTCAAGAGACCCAGTACTTC. This codes for CASSPGTVQETQYF.

Only one count was recorded for this clone. The chain joins TRBV2 to TRBJ1-5; unclear D gene. V lost 5 bases, J lost 0 bases, and 17 bases lay in between. This CDR3 contains 17 residues. Per germline, CDR1 SNHLY and CDR2 FYNNEI. This CDR3 reads CASSTGRAGDSNQPQHF. The DNA for the CDR3 is TGTGCCAGCAGTACCGGGAGGGCTGGGGATAGCAATCAGCCCCAGCATTTT.

The chain couples TRBV11-3 to TRBJ2-2, with D perhaps TRBD2 (6 bases). The germline CDR1 and CDR2 sequences are SGHNT and YENEEA. Trimming cost V 1 base and J 10 bases, with 10 bases left between them. The CDR3 has 13 residues. As DNA, the CDR3 is TGTGCCAGCAGCTTAGTTGGGGGGATGGAGCTGTTTTTT. Residues: CASSLVGGMELFF.

The chain couples TRBV5-5 to TRBJ2-2; TRBD1 matches at 11 bases. V dropped 1 base and J dropped 6; count of bases not matched to a gene: 5. The CDR3 extends over 16 amino acids. Per the germline V gene, CDR1 is SGHKS and CDR2 is YYEKEE (reference sequence). This chain's CDR3 is CASSLRDRGFPGELFF. Here the CDR3 DNA reads TGTGCCAGCAGCTTGAGGGACAGGGGGTTTCCCGGGGAGCTGTTTTTT.